The clone carrying this TCR beta chain was seen many times. TCRdb reprocessed the 5' RACE reads via MiXCR and lists one record per CDR3 protein. The sample shows more than 60,000 distinct CDR3 sequences, 15% to 20% of them seen only once. This record belongs to a study of T cells of healthy individuals. After removal of 6 bases from V and 6 bases from J, the junction contained 23 bases not matched to a gene. CDR1 is DFQATT, CDR2 SNEGSKA, per germline (reference sequence). The CDR3 extends over 19 amino acids. The receptor's source is a human donor in good health. The chain carries TRBV20-1 and TRBJ2-1; 10 positions agree with TRBD1. The CDR3 sequence is CSAVHPTGGAGLGGNEQFF. The CDR3 DNA follows: TGCAGTGCCGTACATCCGACAGGGGGCGCGGGACTAGGGGGCAATGAGCAGTTCTTC.